This T cell receptor beta chain was found in a study of response to subunit inactivated influenza vaccine. This clonotype was observed a handful of times. No antigen is known for it. CDR3 length: 13 amino acids. CDR1 and CDR2 from the germline V gene are SQVTM and ANQGSEA. Trimming removed 8 bases from V and 5 bases from J, with 17 bases in between. TCRdb passed the RT-PCR reads through MiXCR, listing each CDR3 protein once. The data contain about 800,000 distinct CDR3 sequences, 21% of them singletons. Regarding the study as a whole: Each seasonal influenza vaccination recruits few new T cells, the authors suggested.

The sample was PBMCs from blood, taken around 5 days after vaccination. The chain links TRBV29-1 to TRBJ2-3, with D possibly matching TRBD2 (6 bases). The source is a man aged 45-60 years who received an inactivated influenza vaccine. DNA for the CDR3: TGCAGCCATTCGACTAGGGATTTAGATACGCAGTATTTT. Amino acid sequence: CSHSTRDLDTQYF.